Presented here are 6 T cell receptor beta chains from one specimen sequenced in a study of T cell responses to AZD1222 COVID-19 vaccine (dated by TCRdb to about 2021). The sample's time point label, decoded: baseline before first vaccination. The receptor library was made with the immunoSEQ multiplex PCR assay. The immuneACCESS repertoire file appears here via TCRdb, limited to in-frame rearrangements. These files lack a portion of the clones; in checked studies, under half of the deficit traces to unresolved V genes, and the cause of the others is not known. Here the sample has 90,000 to 130,000 clones; 70% to 90% occur a single time. Of the sample, around 3% falls within the top ten clones. Sequenced here: peripheral blood, sampled on day 0 of AZD1222 vaccination. The receptor set was obtained from an adult in good health.

The chain links TRBV18 to TRBJ1-2; D is perhaps TRBD1 (5 bases). The CDR3 is 16 amino acids. The V and J ends lost 1 base and 3 bases respectively, with 15 bases between them. Germline CDR1 is KGHSH and CDR2 is LQKENI. CDR3 sequence reads: CASSPQRAGADYGYTF. The CDR3 region has the DNA TGTGCCAGCTCACCACAGAGAGCCGGGGCTGACTATGGCTACACCTTC.

The genes are TRBV4-3 and TRBJ1-5, with a tentative D call TRBD1 (5 bases). Trimming removed 0 bases at V and 7 bases at J, with 13 bases between. The CDR3 totals 15 residues. CDR1 and CDR2 from the germline V gene are LGHNA and YSLEER. DNA for the CDR3: TGCGCCAGCAGCCAAGAATTGGGGAGGGGACAGCCCCAGCATTTT. Encoded protein: CASSQELGRGQPQHF.

The chain couples TRBV11-2 to TRBJ2-5; D is unresolved. V lost 3 bases and J lost 4, with 18 bases in between. The CDR3 has 16 amino acids. Germline assignment: CDR1 SGHAT and CDR2 FQNNGV. The CDR3 region is CASSFRRLVESETQYF. The CDR3 DNA reads as TGTGCCAGCAGCTTCCGTAGGCTAGTTGAATCAGAGACCCAGTACTTC.

CDR3 protein: CASRVGQPGQETQYF. Here the CDR3 DNA reads TGTGCCAGCAGGGTGGGACAACCCGGGCAAGAGACCCAGTACTTC. The rearrangement uses TRBV7-9 and TRBJ2-5; the D gene is possibly TRBD1 (6 bases). Germline V gene data show CDR1 as SEHNR and CDR2 as FQNEAQ (reference sequence). The CDR3 is 15 residues long. V dropped 6 bases and J dropped 2 bases, with 16 bases sitting between them.

This clone appeared a single time. The V call is TRBV28, the J call TRBJ1-5; D uncertain. Germline assignment: CDR1 MDHEN and CDR2 SYDVKM. The CDR3 sequence is 13 residues long. The V end was cut by 10 bases, the J end by 2 bases, with 12 bases between. CDR3 coding DNA: TGTGCCACCCGTTGGGCGGGCAATCAGCCCCAGCATTTT. It codes for CATRWAGNQPQHF.

The chain has TRBV7-6 and TRBJ1-3; the D is unclear. The V gene lost 1 base and the J gene lost 3 bases, with 10 bases spanning the gap. The CDR3 has 15 amino acids. The germline CDR1 and CDR2 sequences are SGHVS and FNYEAQ. The CDR3 sequence: CASSLGILDGNTIYF. The CDR3 DNA reads as TGTGCCAGCAGCTTAGGAATACTAGATGGAAACACCATATATTTT.